This TCR beta chain was documented in a study of shared clonotypes between healthy human individuals. Across the whole study: Aged between 18 and 49, the donors were two women and a few men.

The study's findings and limits: Shared clonotypes across all four donors exceeded non-shared ones in generation probability. In the sorted subsets, rarefaction showed sequencing was incomplete despite large depth. What naive subsets generally showed was a larger estimated richness than memory subsets showed.

Assay: immunoSEQ multiplex PCR; the TCRdb copy retains only in-frame clones and omits some. The sample has about 2 million clones, 85% to 95% seen once. This clone was detected once. What it binds is unknown. The CDR3 length is 15 residues. Looked up from germline, CDR1 is LNHDA and CDR2 is SQIVND (reference sequence). J gave up 11 bases and V 3 bases, and 13 bases lay outside the gene matches. The V and J genes are TRBV19 and TRBJ2-4; 7 nucleotides agree with TRBD1. The source of this sequence is a man between 18 and 35 years old in good health. Sequencing input: naive CD4+ T cells sorted from blood. The sample's subset: CD45RA+ positively selected. The CDR3 loop reads CASSILQGTRTLQYF. The CDR3 DNA follows: TGTGCCAGTAGTATTCTACAGGGGACCCGTACCCTTCAGTACTTC.